These T cell receptor beta chains were read from a single sample in a study of blood T cell repertoires in COVID-19. Method: immunoSEQ multiplex PCR; TCRdb's copy keeps in-frame clones and lacks some. The repertoire holds approximately 270,000 clones, roughly 90% seen once, with around 1.9% in the top ten. The sequenced sample consisted of PBMCs or T cells enriched from blood (not recorded which). Receptors originate from a woman aged 55 to 70 who had recovered from COVID-19. The CDR3 runs from the conserved cysteine through the conserved F or W. A D gene is named only where the DNA matches it firmly. The listing skips clone size in some rows; elsewhere it reads once, few, many or a size class.

d_gene	v_gene	abundance	j_gene	CDR3nt	CDR3aa
TRBD1	TRBV19	-	TRBJ1-5	TGTGCCAGTAGTCCCTTCGGACAGGACAATCAGCCCCAGCATTTT	CASSPFGQDNQPQHF
TRBD1	TRBV5-1	-	TRBJ1-2	TGCGCCAGCAGCTTGGCGGGACAGGGATACTACACCTTC	CASSLAGQGYYTF
-	TRBV15	once	TRBJ2-7	TGTGCCACCAGCAGAGGCAGCTACGAGCAGTACTTC	CATSRGSYEQYF
-	TRBV3-1/TRBV3-2	-	TRBJ2-1	TGTGCCAGCAGCCAACAAGGCCAGGCGGGCCACAGCTCCTACAATGAGCAGTTCTTC	CASSQQGQAGHSSYNEQFF
-	TRBV9	-	TRBJ1-3	TGTGCCAGCAGCGCGCAATACTTCTCTGGAAACACCATATATTTT	CASSAQYFSGNTIYF
TRBD1	TRBV6-1	-	TRBJ1-2	TGTGCCAGCAGTGAGACAGGGCGTCTCTATGGCTACACCTTC	CASSETGRLYGYTF
-	TRBV18	-	TRBJ1-1	TGTGCCAGCTCGACCCATCCCAGGGAAGCTTTCTTT	CASSTHPREAFF
TRBD2	TRBV11-2	once	TRBJ2-3	TGTGCCAGCAGGTCTCTAGCGGGGGACACAGATACGCAGTATTTT	CASRSLAGDTDTQYF
TRBD2	TRBV7-3	once	TRBJ2-5	TGTGCCAGCAGCCTGTCCGGGAGGGACGAGACCCAGTACTTC	CASSLSGRDETQYF
TRBD1	TRBV6-5	-	TRBJ1-2	TGTGCCAGCAGTTCCACAGGGGTCTATGGCTACACCTTC	CASSSTGVYGYTF
-	TRBV10-3	-	TRBJ1-2	TGTGCCATCAAGAGGGATTTGGATGGCTACACCTTC	CAIKRDLDGYTF
-	TRBV5-1	-	TRBJ1-6	TGCGCCAGCAGCTTGAGTCAGGGAGGCGGAGACTCACCCCTCCACTTT	CASSLSQGGGDSPLHF
TRBD2	TRBV2	-	TRBJ2-7	TGTGCCAGCACGGTGGGAGGGGAGCAGTACTTC	CASTVGGEQYF
TRBD2	TRBV15	-	TRBJ2-7	TGTGCCACCAGCAGAGGCCTAGCGGGAGAGGAAGAGCAGTACTTC	CATSRGLAGEEEQYF
-	TRBV19	-	TRBJ2-2	TGTGCCAGTGTGCAGACGAACACCGGGGAGCTGTTTTTT	CASVQTNTGELFF
-	TRBV5-8	-	TRBJ1-1	TGTGCCAGCACCCCCGCGGGGGATGGGTCCGGCACTGAAGCTTTCTTT	CASTPAGDGSGTEAFF
TRBD1	TRBV30	-	TRBJ1-1	TGTGCCTGGAGAGTCGCAGGGGGCACTGAAGCTTTCTTT	CAWRVAGGTEAFF
-	TRBV2	once	TRBJ1-5	TGTGCCAGCACCCAGGGGAGGGTAATTAGCAATCAGCCCCAGCATTTT	CASTQGRVISNQPQHF
TRBD1	TRBV5-4	-	TRBJ1-2	TGTGCCAGCAGATTGACAGGGCTGTATGGCTACACCTTC	CASRLTGLYGYTF
-	TRBV7-3	-	TRBJ1-5	TGTGCCAGCAGCCAAGGGGGAGGCAATCAGCCCCAGCATTTT	CASSQGGGNQPQHF
-	TRBV30	-	TRBJ1-4	TGTGCCTGGATCTCGACGGGAGCTGCAACTAATGAAAAACTGTTTTTT	CAWISTGAATNEKLFF
-	TRBV7-9	-	TRBJ2-3	TGTGCCAGCAGCCCGAAGACTACCGGCACAGATACGCAGTATTTT	CASSPKTTGTDTQYF
TRBD1	TRBV15	-	TRBJ1-5	TGTGCCACCAGCAGCGACAAACAGGGGACCAATCAGCCCCAGCATTTT	CATSSDKQGTNQPQHF
-	TRBV7-9	-	TRBJ2-2	TGTGCCGTCCGGGCTGGAGGAACCGGGGAGCTGTTTTTT	CAVRAGGTGELFF
-	TRBV19	-	TRBJ1-1	TGTGCCAGTAGCAGACGGGGTATGAACACTGAAGCTTTCTTT	CASSRRGMNTEAFF
TRBD2	TRBV24-1	-	TRBJ2-2	TGTGCCACCAGTGATGGGGGGCTAGCGGGAGTCGCCGGGGAGCTGTTTTTT	CATSDGGLAGVAGELFF
-	TRBV7-9	-	TRBJ2-7	TGTGCCAGCAGCTTTACGGCCTACGAGCAGTACTTC	CASSFTAYEQYF
-	TRBV10-3	-	TRBJ1-2	TGTGCCATCAGCTCGGCGGGCAGGAGATCCTCCCCGGGGGGCTACACCTTC	CAISSAGRRSSPGGYTF
TRBD1	TRBV19	-	TRBJ1-2	TGTGCCACCCGGGACAGGGGAATGGGGAACTATGGCTACACCTTC	CATRDRGMGNYGYTF
TRBD2	TRBV28	-	TRBJ2-7	TGTGCCAGCAGTTTAGGAGCGGGGGGCCTCTACGAGCAGTACTTC	CASSLGAGGLYEQYF
TRBD1	TRBV6-4	-	TRBJ2-1	TGTGCCAGCAGTGACTCGGCAGGGGGCTACAATGAGCAGTTCTTC	CASSDSAGGYNEQFF
-	TRBV5-1	-	TRBJ2-1	TGCGCCAGCAGCCCAGCGGGTACTGGCAATGAGCAGTTCTTC	CASSPAGTGNEQFF
TRBD1	TRBV30	-	TRBJ2-5	TGTGCCTGGGACAGGGTCCAAGAGACCCAGTACTTC	CAWDRVQETQYF
-	TRBV6-5	-	TRBJ2-7	TGTGCCAGCAGGCTAGCGACCGCCTACGAGCAGTACTTC	CASRLATAYEQYF
TRBD1	TRBV18	-	TRBJ1-2	TGTGCCAGCTCAGCCGGACAGGAGAACTATGGCTACACCTTC	CASSAGQENYGYTF
TRBD1	TRBV6-1	-	TRBJ1-4	TGTGCCAGCAGTGAAAGGGCAGGGGGCCGGGAAAAACTGTTTTTT	CASSERAGGREKLFF
-	TRBV2	once	TRBJ2-7	TGTGCCAGCCGCGGGACAGAGTCTTACGAGCAGTACTTC	CASRGTESYEQYF
TRBD1	TRBV7-6	-	TRBJ1-4	TGTGCCAGCAGCCTCGGACAGGGAGGGGAAAAACTGTTTTTT	CASSLGQGGEKLFF
TRBD1	TRBV7-9	-	TRBJ1-1	TGTGCCAGCAGCGCAGACGATCAGGGGGGTACTGAAGCTTTCTTT	CASSADDQGGTEAFF
TRBD2	TRBV5-6	-	TRBJ2-2	TGTGCCGCGGGGGGACCAAACACCGGGGAGCTGTTTTTT	CAAGGPNTGELFF
TRBD1	TRBV29-1	-	TRBJ2-7	TGCAGCGTAGATCGACAGGGGGCTGGTCCCGAGCAGTACTTC	CSVDRQGAGPEQYF
-	TRBV9	once	TRBJ1-4	TGTGCCAGCAGCGTACAGGGGATCACTAATGAAAAACTGTTTTTT	CASSVQGITNEKLFF
-	TRBV7-8	once	TRBJ1-5	TGTGCCAGCAGCTTACCGGGGGGTCAGCCCCAGCATTTT	CASSLPGGQPQHF
TRBD1	TRBV7-3	-	TRBJ1-6	TGTGCCAGCAGACGGACAGGGGGCGAGGATTCACCCCTCCACTTT	CASRRTGGEDSPLHF
TRBD1	TRBV25-1	-	TRBJ1-2	TGTGCCAGCAGCTCCCGGACAGGGGGAAACTATGGCTACACCTTC	CASSSRTGGNYGYTF
-	TRBV28	-	TRBJ1-2	TGTGCCACCAATCCCCCACCGGGTATTGGCTACACCTTC	CATNPPPGIGYTF
TRBD1	TRBV4-1	once	TRBJ1-4	TGCGCCAGCAGCCGGGAGACAGGGGAACTGTTTTTT	CASSRETGELFF
TRBD2	TRBV3-1/TRBV3-2	-	TRBJ2-1	TGTGCCAGCAGCCAGACTAGCGGGAGGCATGAGCAGTTCTTC	CASSQTSGRHEQFF
-	TRBV7-2	-	TRBJ1-5	TGTGCCAGCAGCTTAGGGCAGGGAAATCAGCCCCAGCATTTT	CASSLGQGNQPQHF
TRBD2	TRBV30	-	TRBJ2-3	TGTGCCTGGGGGACCGGCGGGGGGGCCATGGATACGCAGTATTTT	CAWGTGGGAMDTQYF
-	TRBV5-1	once	TRBJ2-5	TGCGCCAGCAGCTTGGTTCCAGGGGTAGAAGAGACCCAGTACTTC	CASSLVPGVEETQYF
-	TRBV6-4	few	TRBJ1-6	TGTGCCAGCAGTAACGGGGTACGAGGTTCACCCCTCCACTTT	CASSNGVRGSPLHF
TRBD1	TRBV28	-	TRBJ1-5	TGTGCCAGCAGCCCTAAGGGGGCAAGTCAGCCCCAGCATTTT	CASSPKGASQPQHF
TRBD2	TRBV11-2	once	TRBJ2-7	TGTGCCACTCAACAGACTAGCGGGGGATCCGAGCAGTACTTC	CATQQTSGGSEQYF
-	TRBV27	-	TRBJ1-2	TGTGCCAGCGGCAGGCGCGAACCGGCGTTTGGCTACACCTTC	CASGRREPAFGYTF
-	TRBV10-3	-	TRBJ1-4	TGTGCCATCAGTAAGGGACTCAGTAATGAAAAACTGTTTTTT	CAISKGLSNEKLFF
TRBD1	TRBV6-4	-	TRBJ2-1	TGTGCCAGCAGTGACGGACAGGGGGCCTACAATGAGCAGTTCTTC	CASSDGQGAYNEQFF